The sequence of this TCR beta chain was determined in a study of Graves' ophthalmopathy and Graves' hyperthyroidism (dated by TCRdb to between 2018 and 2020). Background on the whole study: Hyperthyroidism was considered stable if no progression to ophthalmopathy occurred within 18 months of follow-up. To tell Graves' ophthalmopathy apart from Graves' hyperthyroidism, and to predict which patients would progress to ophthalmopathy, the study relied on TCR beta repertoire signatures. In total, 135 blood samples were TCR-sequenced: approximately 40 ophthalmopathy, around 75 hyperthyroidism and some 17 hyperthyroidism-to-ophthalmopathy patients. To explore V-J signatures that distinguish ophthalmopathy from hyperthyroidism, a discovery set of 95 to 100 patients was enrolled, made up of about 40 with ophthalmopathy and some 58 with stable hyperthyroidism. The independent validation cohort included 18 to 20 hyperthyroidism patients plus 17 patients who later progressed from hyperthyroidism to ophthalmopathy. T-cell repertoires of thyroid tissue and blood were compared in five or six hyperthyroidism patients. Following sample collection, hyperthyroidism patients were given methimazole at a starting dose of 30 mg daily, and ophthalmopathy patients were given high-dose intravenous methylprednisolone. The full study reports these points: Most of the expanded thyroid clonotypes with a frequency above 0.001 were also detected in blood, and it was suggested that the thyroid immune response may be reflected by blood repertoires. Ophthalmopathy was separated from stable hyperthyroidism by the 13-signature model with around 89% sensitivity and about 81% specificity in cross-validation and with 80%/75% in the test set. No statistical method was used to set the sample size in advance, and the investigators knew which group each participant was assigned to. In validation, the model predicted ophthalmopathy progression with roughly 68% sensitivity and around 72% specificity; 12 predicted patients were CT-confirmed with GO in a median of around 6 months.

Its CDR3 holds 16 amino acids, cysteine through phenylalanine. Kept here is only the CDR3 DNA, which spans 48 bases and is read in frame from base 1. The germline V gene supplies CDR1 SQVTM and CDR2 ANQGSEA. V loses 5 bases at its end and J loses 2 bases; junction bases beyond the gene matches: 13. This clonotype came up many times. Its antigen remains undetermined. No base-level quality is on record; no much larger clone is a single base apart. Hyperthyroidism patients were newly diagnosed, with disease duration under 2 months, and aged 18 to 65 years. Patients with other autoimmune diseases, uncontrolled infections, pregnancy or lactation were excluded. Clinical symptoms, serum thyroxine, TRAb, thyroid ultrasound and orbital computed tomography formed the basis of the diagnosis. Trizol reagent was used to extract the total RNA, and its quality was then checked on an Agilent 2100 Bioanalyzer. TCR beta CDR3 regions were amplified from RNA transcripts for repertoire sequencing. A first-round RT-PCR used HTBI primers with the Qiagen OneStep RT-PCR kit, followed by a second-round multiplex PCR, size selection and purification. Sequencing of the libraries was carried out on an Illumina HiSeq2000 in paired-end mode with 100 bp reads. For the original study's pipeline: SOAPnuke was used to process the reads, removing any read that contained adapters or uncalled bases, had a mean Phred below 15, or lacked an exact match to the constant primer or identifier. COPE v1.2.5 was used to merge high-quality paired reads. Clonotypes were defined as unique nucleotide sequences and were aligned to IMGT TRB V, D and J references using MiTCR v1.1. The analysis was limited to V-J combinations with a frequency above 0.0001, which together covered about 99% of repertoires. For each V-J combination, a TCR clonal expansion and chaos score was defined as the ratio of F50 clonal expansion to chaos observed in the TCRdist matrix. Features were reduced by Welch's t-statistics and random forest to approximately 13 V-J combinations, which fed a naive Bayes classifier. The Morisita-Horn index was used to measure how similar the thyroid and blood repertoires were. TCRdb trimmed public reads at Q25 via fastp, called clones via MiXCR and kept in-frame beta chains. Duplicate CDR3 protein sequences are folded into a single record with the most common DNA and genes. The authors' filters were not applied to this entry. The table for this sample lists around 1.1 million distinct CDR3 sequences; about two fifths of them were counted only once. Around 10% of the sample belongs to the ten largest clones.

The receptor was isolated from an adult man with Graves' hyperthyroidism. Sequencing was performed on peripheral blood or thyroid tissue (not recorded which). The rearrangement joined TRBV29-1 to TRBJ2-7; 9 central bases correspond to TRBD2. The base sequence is TGCAGCGTTTACCTCAGAGGGCGGGAGGGCCCCTACGAGCAGTACTTC. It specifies CSVYLRGREGPYEQYF.